Shown below are 20 T cell receptor beta chains from a single sample sequenced in a study of technical replicates of blood from a few donors. Generated by immunoSEQ multiplex PCR, the TCRdb table keeps only in-frame clones and is missing some. This table has tens of thousands of clones, about 90% appearing once. Sequenced: T cells isolated from PBMCs. Receptors originate from a human donor in good health.

V usage is TRBV5-1 and J usage is TRBJ1-2, with TRBD1 identical over 12 bases. V lost 4 bases, J lost 4 bases, and 14 bases stayed unmatched. Germline V CDR1 and CDR2: SGHRS, YFSETQ. This CDR3 is built from 18 residues. The CDR3 is CASSVSGTGGNDGYGYTF. The CDR3 DNA sequence: TGCGCCAGCAGCGTATCCGGGACAGGGGGCAATGATGGCTATGGCTACACCTTC. Supplemented by reference TRBV5-1 and TRBJ1-2, the full variable domain reads KAGVTQTPRYLIKTRGQQVTLSCSPISGHRSVSWYQQTPGQGLQFLFEYFSETQRNKGNFPGRFSGRQFSNSRSEMNVSTLELGDSALYLCASSVSGTGGNDGYGYTFGSGTRLTVV.

This clone has only one observation. DNA of the CDR3: TGTGCCAGCAGCTATTATAGCAATCAGCCCCAGCATTTT. Protein product: CASSYYSNQPQHF. The chain is built from TRBV7-8 and TRBJ1-5; D ambiguous. Trimming left V 4 bases short and J 0 bases short, with 4 bases between. The germline V gene encodes CDR1 SGHVS and CDR2 FQNEAQ. The length of the CDR3 is 13 residues.

The chain recombines TRBV15 with TRBJ2-1; tentatively, D is TRBD2 (6 bases). The V end was cut by 4 bases, the J end by 10 bases, with 20 bases between. The CDR3 is 15 amino acids. Germline-derived CDR1 and CDR2 are LNHNV and YYDKDF (reference sequence). The CDR3 coding sequence is TGTGCCACCAGCAAAGATTCTACGGCGCGGGAAGAGCAGTTCTTC. Its protein is CATSKDSTAREEQFF.

The V and J genes are TRBV15 and TRBJ2-3; no clear D gene. V was shortened by 0 bases and J by 2 bases, with 21 bases between the two germline ends. Germline-derived CDR1 and CDR2 are LNHNV and YYDKDF (reference sequence). The CDR3 consists of 19 residues. Here the CDR3 reads CATSRDSPHPPDYTDTQYF. The CDR3 DNA follows: TGTGCCACCAGCAGAGATAGCCCACATCCCCCCGATTACACAGATACGCAGTATTTT.

The chain combines TRBV7-2 with TRBJ2-7, with D unclear. The V gene's germline CDR1 is SGHTA and CDR2 FQGNSA. This CDR3 spans 13 amino acids. The V and J ends lost 1 base and 3 bases respectively, with 7 bases between them. The CDR3 region is CASSLGEIYEQYF. DNA of the CDR3: TGTGCCAGCAGCTTAGGTGAGATCTACGAGCAGTACTTC.

CDR3 in DNA: TGTGCCAGCAGCGTAGGACAGGGGCCCTACGAGCAGTACTTC. Translating it yields CASSVGQGPYEQYF. V gene TRBV9 combines with J gene TRBJ2-7; the match to TRBD1 covers 8 bases. Germline V gene sequence: CDR1 SGDLS, CDR2 YYNGEE. The CDR3 contains 14 residues. The V and J ends lost 0 bases and 2 bases, in that order; junction bases with no gene match: 1.

J is TRBJ2-7 and V is TRBV5-1; tentatively, D is TRBD2 (6 bases). With 4 bases removed from V and 0 bases from J, the gap between germline ends came to 29 bases. The CDR3 has 20 amino acids. CDR1 and CDR2 (germline): SGHRS, YFSETQ. In nucleotides, the CDR3 is TGCGCCAGCAGCCTCTTCCGGGCCTCCGGGGCTAGCGCGTACTCCTACGAGCAGTACTTC. Protein sequence: CASSLFRASGASAYSYEQYF.

This clone was detected a few times. V gene TRBV6-4 combines with J gene TRBJ2-3, with 9 bases that match TRBD2. Germline V gene data show CDR1 as MRHNA and CDR2 as SNTAGT. V lost 0 bases and J lost 2; bases outside the gene matches: 3. This CDR3 has 16 residues. CDR3 sequence: CASSDSSGRHTDTQYF. Written as DNA, the CDR3 is TGTGCCAGCAGTGACTCTAGCGGGAGACACACAGATACGCAGTATTTT.

In its sample, this clone was seen a few times. The chain recombines TRBV4-2 with TRBJ1-1, with D unclear. The CDR3 totals 13 residues. V was trimmed by 1 base and J by 6 bases, leaving 9 bases between them. Germline V gene data show CDR1 as LGHNA and CDR2 as YNFKEQ. As DNA, the CDR3 is TGTGCCAGCAGCCAAGGGCAGGTAGCTGAAGCTTTCTTT. Its protein is CASSQGQVAEAFF.

The genes are TRBV29-1 and TRBJ2-1; tentative D call: TRBD2 (5 bases). The germline V gene has CDR1 SQVTM and CDR2 ANQGSEA. The CDR3 runs to 10 residues. Trimming stripped 7 bases from V and 6 bases from J, with 7 bases between. CDR3 nucleotides: TGCAGCGCCCTAGCCAATGAGCAGTTCTTC. Encoded protein: CSALANEQFF.

The chain has TRBV7-2 and TRBJ1-1; 9 positions agree with TRBD1. CDR1 is SGHTA and CDR2 is FQGNSA in the germline V gene. With V trimmed by 4 bases and J by 1 base, 10 bases remained unmatched. The CDR3 loop spans 17 amino acids. The CDR3 region is CASSSPDRGRRNTEAFF. CDR3 coding DNA: TGTGCCAGCAGCTCTCCGGACAGGGGACGAAGGAACACTGAAGCTTTCTTT. Complete variable domain (other parts from reference TRBV7-2 and TRBJ1-1): GAGVSQSPSNKVTEKGKDVELRCDPISGHTALYWYRQSLGQGLEFLIYFQGNSAPDKSGLPSDRFSAERTGGSVSTLTIQRTQQEDSAVYLCASSSPDRGRRNTEAFFGQGTRLTVV.

The chain joins TRBV5-4 to TRBJ2-3; 8 bases fit TRBD1. The CDR3 consists of 14 residues. From germline, CDR1 is SGHNT and CDR2 YYREEE (reference sequence). Germline trimming cut 5 bases from V and 2 bases from J; bases unmatched to any gene: 4. CDR3 sequence: CASSPDRATDTQYF. The DNA of the CDR3 is TGTGCCAGCAGTCCGGACAGGGCCACAGATACGCAGTATTTT.

The gene calls are TRBV30 and TRBJ1-1; TRBD1 aligns across 8 bases. The CDR3 loop spans 12 amino acids. The V gene's germline CDR1 is GTSNPN and CDR2 SVGIG (reference sequence). The CDR3 here is CATDRVNTEAFF. Written as DNA, the CDR3 is TGTGCTACGGACAGGGTGAACACTGAAGCTTTCTTT.

The chain couples TRBV11-2 to TRBJ2-7; the D gene is possibly TRBD1 (6 bases). CDR1 and CDR2 from the germline V gene are SGHAT and FQNNGV. The CDR3 spans 15 residues. Trimming shortened V by 5 bases and J by 2 bases, and 16 bases separated the two germline ends. The CDR3 here is CASSRITGKAYEQYF. The CDR3, as DNA: TGTGCCAGCAGCCGAATAACAGGGAAAGCCTACGAGCAGTACTTC.

V is TRBV15 and J is TRBJ1-4; D is ambiguous. Germline assignment: CDR1 LNHNV and CDR2 YYDKDF (reference sequence). V was clipped by 1 base and J by 15 bases, with 21 bases between them. This CDR3 is built from 15 residues. The CDR3 DNA reads as TGTGCCACCAGCAGAGTGTTGCAACAGCCCTCCATTTTGTTTTTT. Residues: CATSRVLQQPSILFF.

This chain links TRBV27 with TRBJ2-1; 11 bases match TRBD2. Germline V lookup: CDR1 MNHEY, CDR2 SMNVEV (reference sequence). The V and J ends lost 2 bases and 4 bases, in that order; junction bases with no gene match: 10. This CDR3 region has 18 residues. The chain's CDR3 is CASSLIGTSGPLYNEQFF. In DNA form, the CDR3 reads TGTGCCAGCAGTTTAATAGGGACTAGCGGACCGTTATACAATGAGCAGTTCTTC.

The chain carries TRBV19 and TRBJ1-1; D is possibly TRBD1 (5 bases). CDR1 and CDR2 from the germline V gene are LNHDA and SQIVND (reference sequence). Trimming shortened V by 3 bases and J by 0 bases, and 17 bases separated the two germline ends. The CDR3 contains 17 residues. CDR3 residues: CASSIPLRPGVNTEAFF. The CDR3 DNA reads TGTGCCAGTAGTATTCCACTAAGGCCGGGGGTGAACACTGAAGCTTTCTTT. The full variable domain, with the rest looked up from reference TRBV19 and TRBJ1-1, is DGGITQSPKYLFRKEGQNVTLSCEQNLNHDAMYWYRQDPGQGLRLIYYSQIVNDFQKGDIAEGYSVSREKKESFPLTVTSAQKNPTAFYLCASSIPLRPGVNTEAFFGQGTRLTVV.

V and J are TRBV27 and TRBJ2-1; D may be TRBD2 (5 bases). This CDR3 has 14 amino acids. Germline V gives CDR1 MNHEY, CDR2 SMNVEV (reference sequence). Trimming left V 8 bases short and J 4 bases short, with 15 bases between. Written as DNA, the CDR3 is TGTGCCAGCCATGGGCTAGCTGTTTACAATGAGCAGTTCTTC. Its protein is CASHGLAVYNEQFF.

This clone was seen only once. The chain is built from TRBV5-1 and TRBJ2-7, with 9 positions matching TRBD2. The CDR3 length is 15 residues. The V and J ends lost 0 bases and 5 bases, in that order; junction bases with no gene match: 6. Germline values: CDR1 SGHRS, CDR2 YFSETQ. CDR3 sequence: CASSLAAGGTNEQYF. The CDR3 DNA follows: TGCGCCAGCAGCTTGGCGGCGGGAGGGACCAACGAGCAGTACTTC.

The rearrangement links TRBV6-1 to TRBJ2-7; 12 bases line up with TRBD2. V was pared by 6 bases and J by 4 bases, with 1 base of the junction left unmatched. Looked up from germline, CDR1 is MNHNS and CDR2 is SASEGT. CDR3 length: 13 residues. Here the CDR3 DNA reads TGTGCCAGCAGACTAGCGGGAGGATACGAGCAGTACTTC. It is translated as CASRLAGGYEQYF.